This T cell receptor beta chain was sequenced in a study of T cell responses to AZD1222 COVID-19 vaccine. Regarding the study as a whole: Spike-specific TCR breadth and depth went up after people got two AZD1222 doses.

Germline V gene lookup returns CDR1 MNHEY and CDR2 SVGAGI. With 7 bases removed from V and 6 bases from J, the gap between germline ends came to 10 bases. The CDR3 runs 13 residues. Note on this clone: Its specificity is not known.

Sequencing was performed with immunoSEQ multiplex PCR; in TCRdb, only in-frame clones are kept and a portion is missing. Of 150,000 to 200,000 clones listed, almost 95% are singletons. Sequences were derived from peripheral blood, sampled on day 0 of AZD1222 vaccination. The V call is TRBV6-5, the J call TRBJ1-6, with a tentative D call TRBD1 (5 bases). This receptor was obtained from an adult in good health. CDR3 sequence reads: CASTPGFNSPLHF. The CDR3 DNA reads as TGTGCCAGCACCCCAGGGTTTAATTCACCCCTCCACTTT.